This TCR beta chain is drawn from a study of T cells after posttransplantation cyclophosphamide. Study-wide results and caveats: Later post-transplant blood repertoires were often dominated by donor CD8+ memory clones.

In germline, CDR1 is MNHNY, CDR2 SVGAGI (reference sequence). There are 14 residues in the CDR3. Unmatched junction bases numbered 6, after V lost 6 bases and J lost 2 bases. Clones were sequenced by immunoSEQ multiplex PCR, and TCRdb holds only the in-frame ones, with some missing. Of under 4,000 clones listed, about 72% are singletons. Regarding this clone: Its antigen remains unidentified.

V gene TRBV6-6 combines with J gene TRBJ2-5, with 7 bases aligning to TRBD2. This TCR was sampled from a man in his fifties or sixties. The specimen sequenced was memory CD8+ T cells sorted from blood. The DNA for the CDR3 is TGTGCCAGCAGCCTGTGGGGGGGACAAGAGACCCAGTACTTC. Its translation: CASSLWGGQETQYF.